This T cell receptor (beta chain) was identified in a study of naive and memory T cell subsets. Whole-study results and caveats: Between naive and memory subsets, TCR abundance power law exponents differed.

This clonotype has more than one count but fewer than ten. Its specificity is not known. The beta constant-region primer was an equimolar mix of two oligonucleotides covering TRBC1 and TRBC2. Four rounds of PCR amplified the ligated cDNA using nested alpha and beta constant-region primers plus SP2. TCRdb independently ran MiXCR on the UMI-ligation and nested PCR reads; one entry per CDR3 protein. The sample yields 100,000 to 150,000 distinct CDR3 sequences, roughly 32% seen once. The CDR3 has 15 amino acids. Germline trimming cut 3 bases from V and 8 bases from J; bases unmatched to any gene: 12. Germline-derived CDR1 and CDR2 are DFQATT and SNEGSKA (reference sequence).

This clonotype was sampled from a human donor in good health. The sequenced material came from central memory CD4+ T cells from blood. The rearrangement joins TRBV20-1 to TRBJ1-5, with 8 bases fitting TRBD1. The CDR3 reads CSASFQSTGAEPQHF. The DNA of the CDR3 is TGCAGTGCTAGTTTCCAATCGACAGGGGCCGAGCCCCAGCATTTT.